The 29 T cell receptor beta chains below all came from one sample that was sequenced in a study of T-cell reconstitution after alpha-beta-depleted transplantation in children. Unique molecular identifiers were built into the TCRbeta library. TCRdb re-called the PCR reads through MiXCR, storing one row per CDR3 protein. Among about 610,000 distinct CDR3 sequences listed, roughly 30% were seen once. This specimen consisted of PBMCs, obtained before TCRalphabeta/CD19-depleted stem cell transplant. Every receptor here comes from a boy younger than two with Wiskott-Aldrich syndrome, due to receive a stem cell transplant.

The chain carries TRBV10-3 and TRBJ2-1; no reliable D call. Trimming took 4 bases from V and 7 from J, leaving 8 bases between them. Germline CDR1 ENHRY, CDR2 SYGVKD. The CDR3 is 12 residues long. CDR3: CAISVKGNEQFF. CDR3 DNA: TGTGCCATCAGTGTTAAAGGGAATGAGCAGTTCTTC.

The table lists this clonotype with a few counts. The gene calls are TRBV20-1 and TRBJ1-6, with a weak D call TRBD1 (6 bases). Germline V lookup: CDR1 DFQATT, CDR2 SNEGSKA (reference sequence). V lost 3 bases, J lost 7 bases, and 16 bases lay in between. The CDR3 spans 15 residues. CDR3 nucleotide sequence: TGCAGTGCTAGGAAAACCGGGACACTCAATTCACCCCTCCACTTT. The encoded protein is CSARKTGTLNSPLHF.

V gene TRBV29-1 combines with J gene TRBJ2-3; D gene unclear. With 4 bases removed from V and 1 base from J, the gap between germline ends came to 9 bases. Germline V gives CDR1 SQVTM, CDR2 ANQGSEA. The CDR3 contains 13 residues. The CDR3 sequence is CSVAVPGTDTQYF. The CDR3 DNA reads as TGCAGCGTTGCGGTCCCGGGCACAGATACGCAGTATTTT.

J is TRBJ2-7 and V is TRBV5-5; TRBD1 agrees at 7 bases. V shed 2 bases, J shed 3 bases, and the junction held 2 bases outside the gene matches. Germline V gene data show CDR1 as SGHKS and CDR2 as YYEKEE (reference sequence). The CDR3 is 13 amino acids. DNA of the CDR3: TGTGCCAGCAGCTTTACAGGGGACTACGAGCAGTACTTC. It specifies CASSFTGDYEQYF. The whole variable domain, remainder taken from reference TRBV5-5 and TRBJ2-7, is DAGVTQSPTHLIKTRGQQVTLRCSPISGHKSVSWYQQVLGQGPQFIFQYYEKEERGRGNFPDRFSARQFPNYSSELNVNALLLGDSALYLCASSFTGDYEQYFGPGTRLTVT.

This clonotype showed up just a few times. V and J are TRBV20-1 and TRBJ2-3; D not certain. V lost 4 bases and J lost 4, with 6 bases in between. The CDR3 length is 11 residues. The germline V gene encodes CDR1 DFQATT and CDR2 SNEGSKA (reference sequence). The CDR3 DNA sequence: TGCAGTGCTACCAGGCCAGATACGCAGTATTTT. Encoded protein: CSATRPDTQYF.

This rearrangement joins TRBV5-1 to TRBJ2-5; no clear D. The CDR3 sequence is 15 residues long. The germline V gene has CDR1 SGHRS and CDR2 YFSETQ. With 0 bases removed from V and 2 bases from J, the gap between germline ends came to 11 bases. The CDR3 spells CASSLVRREQETQYF. The CDR3 DNA is TGCGCCAGCAGCTTGGTACGTCGTGAGCAAGAGACCCAGTACTTC.

This sequence joins TRBV29-1 and TRBJ2-7; 11 bases fit TRBD1. The CDR3 contains 13 residues. The J segment lost 3 bases and the V segment lost 7 bases, leaving 5 bases of the junction unmatched. Per the germline V gene, CDR1 is SQVTM and CDR2 is ANQGSEA. DNA for the CDR3: TGCAGCGCTGGGGGACAGGGGGGCTACGAGCAGTACTTC. As protein: CSAGGQGGYEQYF.

V is TRBV20-1 and J is TRBJ2-3; the match to TRBD2 covers 14 bases. The CDR3 loop spans 18 amino acids. The V gene end was trimmed by 5 bases and the J gene end by 1 base; junction bases not matched to a gene: 11. Per the germline V gene, CDR1 is DFQATT and CDR2 is SNEGSKA (reference sequence). The CDR3 reads CSAGLAGGVPSGTDTQYF. CDR3 DNA sequence: TGCAGTGCTGGACTAGCGGGAGGAGTTCCTTCGGGCACAGATACGCAGTATTTT.

J is TRBJ1-4 and V is TRBV4-2; D remains ambiguous. The CDR3 is 14 residues long. Deletions cut 8 bases from V and 3 bases from J, with 13 bases between. CDR1 and CDR2 from the germline V gene are LGHNA and YNFKEQ. CDR3 sequence: CASGMKGPNEKLFF. The DNA for the CDR3 is TGTGCCAGCGGGATGAAAGGGCCTAATGAAAAACTGTTTTTT.

The V and J genes are TRBV5-8 and TRBJ2-1, with D tentatively TRBD2 (5 bases). Per the germline V gene, CDR1 is SGHTS and CDR2 is YDEGEE. V was pared by 4 bases and J by 2 bases, with 19 bases between. The CDR3 is 17 amino acids. The CDR3 nucleotides are TGTGCCAGCAGCCGCGCGGAGCGGTCGCTAACCTACAATGAGCAGTTCTTC. Its translation: CASSRAERSLTYNEQFF.

The sample holds a few counts of this clonotype. The CDR3 protein is CAISDPGQARTGNTIYF. The CDR3 DNA reads as TGTGCCATCAGTGACCCAGGACAGGCCCGGACTGGAAACACCATATATTTT. This rearrangement joins TRBV10-3 to TRBJ1-3; TRBD1 aligns across 7 bases. V was pared by 3 bases and J by 2 bases, with 10 bases of the junction left unmatched. The germline V gene has CDR1 ENHRY and CDR2 SYGVKD. The CDR3 spans 17 residues.

This clonotype came up a few times. The rearrangement joins TRBV20-1 to TRBJ1-2, with 7 bases aligning to TRBD1. The CDR3 spans 11 residues. The trim removed 3 bases at V and 7 bases at J, leaving 2 bases unmatched. Germline values: CDR1 DFQATT, CDR2 SNEGSKA (reference sequence). The CDR3 protein is CSASEGAGYTF. CDR3 coding DNA: TGCAGTGCTAGTGAGGGGGCTGGCTACACCTTC.

This chain uses TRBV12-3 or TRBV12-4 with TRBJ2-7; 8 positions match TRBD1. This CDR3 spans 12 amino acids. The trim removed 6 bases at V and 2 bases at J, leaving 0 bases unmatched. Written as DNA, the CDR3 is TGTGCCAGCAGACAGGGGGCCTACGAGCAGTACTTC. Translation: CASRQGAYEQYF.

This clonotype appeared a single time. The V call is TRBV6-6, the J call TRBJ1-4; no clear D gene. The V end lost 1 base, the J end lost 8 bases, and 8 bases lay between the germline ends. The CDR3 has 13 residues. The germline gives CDR1 MNHNY, CDR2 SVGAGI (reference sequence). CDR3 loop: CASSYLGGEKLFF. The CDR3 nucleotides read TGTGCCAGCAGTTACTTGGGCGGGGAAAAACTGTTTTTT.

The gene calls are TRBV5-1 and TRBJ2-7; D is possibly TRBD1 (6 bases). This CDR3 has 14 residues. CDR1 SGHRS and CDR2 YFSETQ come from the germline V gene. V was cut by 0 bases and J by 3 bases, with 10 bases left in between. In DNA, the CDR3 is TGCGCCAGCAGCTTGGAGGGGACATTCTACGAGCAGTACTTC. Protein sequence: CASSLEGTFYEQYF.

CDR3 DNA: TGCGCCAGCAGCTTTGGCGGGGCGGGTCAGCCCCAGCATTTT. Amino acids: CASSFGGAGQPQHF. V gene TRBV5-1 combines with J gene TRBJ1-5; a possible D gene is TRBD1 (5 bases). The CDR3 is 14 residues long. Germline-derived CDR1 and CDR2 are SGHRS and YFSETQ. Trimming cost V 2 bases and J 6 bases, with 12 bases left between them.

The V call is TRBV5-1, the J call TRBJ1-2; 12 bases match TRBD1. The trim removed 7 bases at V and 4 bases at J, leaving 11 bases unmatched. The germline V gene has CDR1 SGHRS and CDR2 YFSETQ. The CDR3 totals 16 residues. CDR3 loop: CASFTGTGGAGYGYTF. The CDR3 nucleotides read TGCGCCAGCTTTACCGGGACAGGGGGCGCCGGCTATGGCTACACCTTC.

This chain connects TRBV5-1 to TRBJ2-7; 8 nucleotides match TRBD1. CDR3 length: 15 amino acids. CDR1 is SGHRS and CDR2 is YFSETQ in the germline V gene. J was trimmed by 2 bases and V by 3 bases; bases with no gene match: 7. Here the CDR3 reads CASSYSRGPPYEQYF. CDR3 bases: TGCGCCAGCAGCTACTCCAGGGGGCCCCCCTACGAGCAGTACTTC.

This clonotype was observed a few times. The chain joins TRBV20-1 to TRBJ2-1; D ambiguous. CDR1 DFQATT and CDR2 SNEGSKA come from the germline V gene (reference sequence). V was clipped by 2 bases and J by 5 bases, with 7 bases between them. CDR3 length: 12 amino acids. CDR3 DNA sequence: TGCAGTGCTAGAAGGGTTAACAATGAGCAGTTCTTC. Residues: CSARRVNNEQFF.

The chain carries TRBV10-1 and TRBJ2-7; 9 bases agree with TRBD1. With V trimmed by 6 bases and J by 4 bases, 13 bases remained unmatched. The CDR3 has 16 residues. Germline V gives CDR1 WNHNN, CDR2 SYGVQD (reference sequence). CDR3 in DNA: TGCGCCAGCAGGGGGACCGACAGGGGGTCAAGGTACGAGCAGTACTTC. Encoded protein: CASRGTDRGSRYEQYF.

The rearrangement uses TRBV12-3 or TRBV12-4 and TRBJ1-2; 7 bases are a match to TRBD1. This CDR3 comprises 14 residues. Trimming took 7 bases from V and 2 from J; bases not matched to a gene: 7. CDR3 nucleotides: TGTGCCAGCACTCAACAGACAGGGAACTATGGCTACACCTTC. Residues: CASTQQTGNYGYTF.

This clonotype was observed a few times. The rearrangement links TRBV29-1 to TRBJ1-2, with D uncertain. This CDR3 contains 14 residues. Germline V gene sequence: CDR1 SQVTM, CDR2 ANQGSEA. The V end was cut by 4 bases, the J end by 8 bases, with 20 bases between. The CDR3: CSVVLSGSGRGYTF. The CDR3 region has the DNA TGCAGCGTTGTTCTTTCGGGGTCCGGCAGGGGCTACACCTTC. The full variable domain, rest sourced from reference TRBV29-1 and TRBJ1-2, is SAVISQKPSRDICQRGTSLTIQCQVDSQVTMMFWYRQQPGQSLTLIATANQGSEATYESGFVIDKFPISRPNLTFSTLTVSNMSPEDSSIYLCSVVLSGSGRGYTFGSGTRLTVV.

The CDR3 nucleotides are TGCGCCAGCAGCTTAACCGGGACTCCATCCTACAATGAGCAGTTCTTC. Translating it yields CASSLTGTPSYNEQFF. V is TRBV5-1 and J is TRBJ2-1, with D possibly matching TRBD2 (6 bases). This CDR3 region has 16 residues. Germline CDR1 reads SGHRS; CDR2 reads YFSETQ. Trimming took off 2 bases at V and 1 base at J, with 13 bases between the two ends.

This clonotype was counted between two and nine times. This chain joins TRBV12-3 or TRBV12-4 and TRBJ2-5, with D possibly matching TRBD2 (5 bases). V was trimmed by 1 base and J by 7 bases, leaving 19 bases between them. The CDR3 has 16 residues. CDR3 loop: CASSLVPGYGVGTQYF. As DNA, the CDR3 is TGTGCCAGCAGTTTAGTTCCGGGGTACGGTGTGGGGACCCAGTACTTC.

This clonotype was seen only a few times. This chain links TRBV5-1 with TRBJ2-1; D gene uncertain. Germline V gene data show CDR1 as SGHRS and CDR2 as YFSETQ. There are 13 residues in the CDR3. With 1 base removed from V and 9 bases from J, the gap between germline ends came to 11 bases. CDR3 DNA sequence: TGCGCCAGCAGCTTGAGGGCTGAAAGTGAGCAGTTCTTC. It yields the protein CASSLRAESEQFF.

V and J are TRBV20-1 and TRBJ2-7, with 11 bases that match TRBD2. Germline trimming cut 3 bases from V and 5 bases from J; bases unmatched to any gene: 9. The CDR3 loop spans 15 amino acids. CDR1 is DFQATT and CDR2 is SNEGSKA in the germline V gene (reference sequence). The DNA for the CDR3 is TGCAGTGCTAGCAGGGGGGAACTAGCGGGAGACGAGCAGTACTTC. Protein product: CSASRGELAGDEQYF.

The rearrangement joins TRBV5-5 to TRBJ1-2; TRBD1 matches 8 bases. Germline CDR1 SGHKS, CDR2 YYEKEE (reference sequence). V dropped 4 bases and J dropped 2; count of bases not matched to a gene: 4. This CDR3 contains 14 residues. The CDR3 here is CASSTRQGNYGYTF. DNA for the CDR3: TGTGCCAGCAGCACACGACAGGGGAACTATGGCTACACCTTC.

This chain uses TRBV12-3 or TRBV12-4 with TRBJ2-3, with 10 bases that match TRBD2. V shed 5 bases and J 4 bases; nucleotides not matched to a gene: 9. CDR3 length equals 16 residues. The CDR3 region is CASSLQAGGPSDTQYF. For the CDR3, the DNA is TGTGCCAGCAGTCTTCAAGCGGGAGGGCCATCAGATACGCAGTATTTT.

V is TRBV10-1 and J is TRBJ2-1; D is perhaps TRBD2 (6 bases). V was shortened by 0 bases and J by 9 bases, with 6 bases between the two germline ends. The CDR3 has 12 residues. From germline, CDR1 is WNHNN and CDR2 SYGVQD (reference sequence). The DNA of the CDR3 is TGCGCCAGCAGTGAGTCGGGAGGTGAGCAGTTCTTC. The encoded protein is CASSESGGEQFF.